The 29 T cell receptor beta chains in this list originate from one sample, sequenced in a study of radiation and T cells in renal cell carcinoma. The time point: baseline pretreatment blood. Treatment indicated: 15 Gy SBRT to primary tumor, nephrectomy 4 weeks later. TCRdb's copy holds only in-frame clones and misses some; the assay was immunoSEQ multiplex PCR. The repertoire holds about 140,000 clones, less than 90% seen once, with less than 25% in the top ten. Sequenced material: blood, taken from a patient whose treatment included radiotherapy and nephrectomy. The origin of the receptors is a woman aged 45-65 years with renal cell carcinoma.

The rearrangement uses TRBV9 and TRBJ2-3; a possible D gene is TRBD1 (5 bases). Trimming stripped 4 bases from V and 4 bases from J, with 16 bases between. The CDR3 runs 15 residues. Germline V gene sequence: CDR1 SGDLS, CDR2 YYNGEE. CDR3 residues: CASSPQGNRADTQYF. In DNA, the CDR3 is TGTGCCAGCAGCCCCCAGGGTAACCGGGCAGATACGCAGTATTTT. The full variable domain, completed using reference TRBV9 and TRBJ2-3, is DSGVTQTPKHLITATGQRVTLRCSPRSGDLSVYWYQQSLDQGLQFLIQYYNGEERAKGNILERFSAQQFPDLHSELNLSSLELGDSALYFCASSPQGNRADTQYFGPGTRLTVL.

V usage is TRBV7-2 and J usage is TRBJ1-5; D call uncertain. The CDR3 consists of 13 residues. V dropped 1 base and J dropped 4 bases, with 5 bases sitting between them. Germline CDR1 and CDR2: SGHTA and FQGNSA. The CDR3 protein is CASSLENNQPQHF. The CDR3 nucleotides are TGTGCCAGCAGCTTAGAGAATAATCAGCCCCAGCATTTT.

V and J are TRBV6-5 and TRBJ2-1, with 8 positions matching TRBD1. Germline assignment: CDR1 MNHEY and CDR2 SVGAGI. CDR3 size: 16 residues. V lost 4 bases, J lost 5 bases, and 10 bases stayed unmatched. The CDR3 region has the DNA TGTGCCAGCAGTTCCCAGGGGGCGGGACGAGACAATGAGCAGTTCTTC. Encoded protein: CASSSQGAGRDNEQFF.

On this clone itself: At the DNA level, this CDR3 is encoded by other sequences in the same sample as well. The V gene is TRBV29-1, the J gene TRBJ2-3; D remains unclear. The CDR3 has 12 amino acids. Between the trimmed V and J ends, which lost 4 bases and 3 bases, there was a span of 8 bases. The germline CDR1 and CDR2 sequences are SQVTM and ANQGSEA. In nucleotides, the CDR3 is TGCAGCGTTGGCCGTGGGACAGATACGCAGTATTTT. The encoded protein is CSVGRGTDTQYF.

This clone showed up just a few times. The chain couples TRBV10-3 to TRBJ2-7; 9 bases match TRBD1. The trim removed 4 bases at V and 5 bases at J, leaving 6 bases unmatched. In germline, CDR1 is ENHRY, CDR2 SYGVKD. The CDR3 sequence is 14 residues long. CDR3 coding DNA: TGTGCCATCAGTGCGATGGGACAGGGCCACGAGCAGTACTTC. Its translation is CAISAMGQGHEQYF.

The chain is built from TRBV2 and TRBJ2-1; TRBD1 aligns across 7 bases. CDR1 SNHLY and CDR2 FYNNEI come from the germline V gene. The CDR3 is made up of 12 amino acids. The V gene end was trimmed by 6 bases and the J gene end by 10 bases; junction bases not matched to a gene: 6. The CDR3, as DNA: TGTGCCAGCAGGGAGACAGGGAACGAGCAGTTCTTC. Translated, it gives CASRETGNEQFF. Full variable domain (missing parts from reference TRBV2 and TRBJ2-1): EPEVTQTPSHQVTQMGQEVILRCVPISNHLYFYWYRQILGQKVEFLVSFYNNEISEKSEIFDDQFSVERPDGSNFTLKIRSTKLEDSAMYFCASRETGNEQFFGPGTRLTVL.

The rearrangement uses TRBV5-5 and TRBJ1-6; TRBD1 matches 8 bases. The CDR3 consists of 17 residues. Germline values: CDR1 SGHKS, CDR2 YYEKEE (reference sequence). V dropped 0 bases and J dropped 7; count of bases not matched to a gene: 9. In DNA form, the CDR3 reads TGTGCCAGCAGCTTGGTCGAAACAAGACAGGGGAATTCACCCCTCCACTTT. Protein: CASSLVETRQGNSPLHF.

The chain carries TRBV5-1 and TRBJ2-1; no reliable D call. CDR1 and CDR2 (germline): SGHRS, YFSETQ. The V and J ends lost 4 bases and 2 bases respectively, with 10 bases between them. The CDR3 contains 14 residues. The CDR3 is CASSPPPAYNEQFF. The DNA for the CDR3 is TGCGCCAGCAGCCCCCCACCGGCCTACAATGAGCAGTTCTTC.

The chain recombines TRBV27 with TRBJ2-7, with 8 positions matching TRBD2. J lost 4 bases, V lost 2 bases, and 7 bases had no gene match. From germline, CDR1 is MNHEY and CDR2 SMNVEV (reference sequence). This CDR3 spans 15 amino acids. CDR3 amino acids: CASSLTLRGGYEQYF. CDR3 DNA sequence: TGTGCCAGCAGTTTAACCCTTCGGGGGGGGTACGAGCAGTACTTC.

The chain is built from TRBV7-9 and TRBJ2-1, with TRBD2 matching 10 bases. CDR1 is SEHNR and CDR2 is FQNEAQ in the germline V gene (reference sequence). The CDR3 is made up of 13 amino acids. V dropped 5 bases and J dropped 7; count of bases not matched to a gene: 2. The CDR3 region is CASSQLAGNEQFF. In nucleotides, the CDR3 is TGTGCCAGCAGCCAACTAGCGGGAAATGAGCAGTTCTTC. The entire variable domain, with the rest obtained from reference TRBV7-9 and TRBJ2-1, is as follows: DTGVSQNPRHKITKRGQNVTFRCDPISEHNRLYWYRQTLGQGPEFLTYFQNEAQLEKSRLLSDRFSAERPKGSFSTLEIQRTEQGDSAMYLCASSQLAGNEQFFGPGTRLTVL.

CDR3 protein: CAWSRRDARGEQFF. CDR3 nucleotides: TGTGCCTGGAGTCGACGGGACGCGAGAGGGGAGCAGTTCTTC. The chain carries TRBV30 and TRBJ2-1; D is perhaps TRBD1 or TRBD2 (5 bases each). Germline CDR1 is GTSNPN and CDR2 is SVGIG (reference sequence). This CDR3 has 14 amino acids. V lost 2 bases to trimming and J lost 10 bases, with 18 bases between them. The full variable domain, completed using reference TRBV30 and TRBJ2-1, is SQTIHQWPATLVQPVGSPLSLECTVEGTSNPNLYWYRQAAGRGLQLLFYSVGIGQISSEVPQNLSASRPQDRQFILSSKKLLLSDSGFYLCAWSRRDARGEQFFGPGTRLTVL.

V is TRBV7-2 and J is TRBJ2-7, with D uncertain. The germline gives CDR1 SGHTA, CDR2 FQGNSA. V lost 1 base to trimming and J lost 2 bases, with 12 bases between them. The CDR3 covers 15 residues. CDR3 bases: TGTGCCAGCAGCTTAGGGCAGCTACTCACCTACGAGCAGTACTTC. This translates into CASSLGQLLTYEQYF.

V usage is TRBV4-1 and J usage is TRBJ2-5; 7 bases agree with TRBD2. CDR1 MGHRA and CDR2 YSYEKL come from the germline V gene. V shed 4 bases, J shed 5 bases, and the junction held 4 bases outside the gene matches. This CDR3 has 13 amino acids. For the CDR3, the DNA is TGCGCCAGCAGCCCCGGGGAGGGGGAGACCCAGTACTTC. Protein: CASSPGEGETQYF.

This chain uses TRBV9 with TRBJ1-2; D ambiguous. The CDR3 is made up of 11 amino acids. Looked up from germline, CDR1 is SGDLS and CDR2 is YYNGEE. Between the trimmed V and J ends, which lost 3 bases and 8 bases, there was a span of 8 bases. This CDR3 is CASSGTVGYTF. Here the CDR3 DNA reads TGTGCCAGCAGCGGAACGGTCGGCTACACCTTC.

The CDR3 here is CAISETGEQNGYTF. The CDR3 DNA follows: TGTGCCATCAGTGAAACAGGGGAGCAAAATGGCTACACCTTC. The rearrangement joins TRBV10-3 to TRBJ1-2, with 7 bases aligning to TRBD1. The CDR3 spans 14 residues. CDR1 and CDR2 from the germline V gene are ENHRY and SYGVKD. With V trimmed by 3 bases and J by 6 bases, 7 bases remained unmatched.

The V call is TRBV4-2, the J call TRBJ2-5; 8 bases align to TRBD1. CDR1 and CDR2 from the germline V gene are LGHNA and YNFKEQ. This CDR3 region has 14 residues. The junction had 6 bases not matched to a gene; V was cut back by 5 bases and J by 4 bases. CDR3 sequence: CASSVDRVTETQYF. CDR3 DNA: TGTGCCAGCAGCGTGGACAGGGTGACAGAGACCCAGTACTTC.

The rearrangement uses TRBV6-5 and TRBJ1-4; D is unclear. The V and J ends lost 7 bases and 0 bases respectively, with 6 bases between them. The CDR3 contains 13 residues. Germline-derived CDR1 and CDR2 are MNHEY and SVGAGI. The CDR3 is CASNSPTNEKLFF. CDR3 coding DNA: TGTGCCAGCAACAGCCCAACTAATGAAAAACTGTTTTTT.

This clone was seen once. This sequence joins TRBV2 and TRBJ1-4; D may be TRBD1 (6 bases). The CDR3 length is 14 residues. In germline, CDR1 is SNHLY, CDR2 FYNNEI. With 3 bases removed from V and 8 bases from J, the gap between germline ends came to 13 bases. CDR3 in DNA: TGTGCCAGCAGTGACAGGGGAATAGGAGAAAAACTGTTTTTT. Residues: CASSDRGIGEKLFF. Full variable domain (remainder filled in from reference TRBV2 and TRBJ1-4): EPEVTQTPSHQVTQMGQEVILRCVPISNHLYFYWYRQILGQKVEFLVSFYNNEISEKSEIFDDQFSVERPDGSNFTLKIRSTKLEDSAMYFCASSDRGIGEKLFFGSGTQLSVL.

V is TRBV5-1 and J is TRBJ2-5; 10 nucleotides line up with TRBD1. Matching the DNA end better, TRBJ2-7 makes the J call doubtful. CDR1 and CDR2 from the germline V gene are SGHRS and YFSETQ. This CDR3 has 18 amino acids. The CDR3 loop reads CASNRDRGIGKRGYEQYF. The CDR3, as DNA: TGCGCCAGCAACCGGGACAGGGGTATCGGTAAGCGGGGCTACGAGCAGTACTTC.

V is TRBV6-5 and J is TRBJ1-4; the D is unclear. Per germline, CDR1 MNHEY and CDR2 SVGAGI. This CDR3 is 11 amino acids long. V was trimmed by 6 bases and J by 8 bases, leaving 7 bases between them. This chain's CDR3 is CASRGLEKLFF. The CDR3 coding sequence is TGTGCCAGCAGGGGGTTGGAAAAACTGTTTTTT.

This clone has a single count. V is TRBV7-3 and J is TRBJ1-1; D is unresolved. V lost 1 base and J lost 0, with 9 bases in between. There are 15 residues in the CDR3. The germline CDR1 and CDR2 sequences are SGHTA and FQGTGA. The CDR3 region has the DNA TGTGCCAGCAGCTTAAATCCGGGTATGAACACTGAAGCTTTCTTT. Translating it yields CASSLNPGMNTEAFF.

This sequence joins TRBV30 and TRBJ1-3; D is ambiguous. The V and J ends lost 8 bases and 0 bases respectively, with 14 bases between them. Germline CDR1 is GTSNPN and CDR2 is SVGIG (reference sequence). The CDR3 consists of 14 residues. In nucleotides, the CDR3 is TGTGCCGCAGGAGGTGGTTACTCTGGAAACACCATATATTTT. It translates to CAAGGGYSGNTIYF.

V is TRBV6-5 and J is TRBJ1-1; 9 bases fit TRBD1. V shed 0 bases, J shed 4 bases, and the junction held 6 bases outside the gene matches. The CDR3 is 16 amino acids. The V gene's germline CDR1 is MNHEY and CDR2 SVGAGI. The CDR3 sequence: CASSYSSLTGGTEAFF. For the CDR3, the DNA is TGTGCCAGCAGTTACTCCTCCTTGACAGGGGGCACTGAAGCTTTCTTT.

This chain joins TRBV27 and TRBJ2-7; D uncertain. Trimming cost V 5 bases and J 5 bases, with 10 bases left between them. Per the germline V gene, CDR1 is MNHEY and CDR2 is SMNVEV (reference sequence). This CDR3 spans 12 amino acids. CDR3 residues: CASSHGWDEQYF. CDR3 nucleotide sequence: TGTGCCAGCAGTCACGGGTGGGACGAGCAGTACTTC.

This clone was counted a few times. The V and J genes are TRBV10-3 and TRBJ2-7; D remains ambiguous. Per the germline V gene, CDR1 is ENHRY and CDR2 is SYGVKD. With 2 bases removed from V and 7 bases from J, the gap between germline ends came to 15 bases. This CDR3 comprises 14 residues. CDR3 coding DNA: TGTGCCATCAGTGAGACCCGGGCCGGGTGGGAGCAGTACTTC. It translates to CAISETRAGWEQYF.

The chain joins TRBV29-1 to TRBJ2-1; D perhaps matches TRBD2 (6 bases). Germline V gives CDR1 SQVTM, CDR2 ANQGSEA. The ends were cut back, 1 base at V and 0 bases at J, with 7 bases in the middle. The CDR3 is 14 residues long. CDR3 region: CSVEVAASYNEQFF. As DNA, the CDR3 is TGCAGCGTTGAAGTAGCGGCCTCCTACAATGAGCAGTTCTTC.

The chain links TRBV15 to TRBJ2-5, with 8 bases matching TRBD2. CDR1 and CDR2 from the germline V gene are LNHNV and YYDKDF (reference sequence). This CDR3 is 16 amino acids long. Trimming at V came to 1 base and at J to 0 bases, leaving 4 bases not matched to a gene. The CDR3 here is CATSRGTSSHQETQYF. The CDR3, as DNA: TGTGCCACCAGCAGAGGGACTAGCAGCCACCAAGAGACCCAGTACTTC.

J is TRBJ2-7 and V is TRBV27, with 10 nucleotides matching TRBD2. This CDR3 region has 13 residues. Unmatched junction bases numbered 10, after V lost 11 bases and J lost 6 bases. Germline V gene data show CDR1 as MNHEY and CDR2 as SMNVEV (reference sequence). DNA of the CDR3: TGTGCCTCCCGGGGTAGCGGGGGGACCGAGCAGTACTTC. Amino acids: CASRGSGGTEQYF.

The chain is built from TRBV6-6 and TRBJ1-6; D gene unclear. Germline CDR1 is MNHNY and CDR2 is SVGAGI (reference sequence). This CDR3 has 15 residues. V lost 5 bases and J 8 bases, leaving 16 bases between the germline ends. The CDR3 DNA reads TGTGCCAGCAGTCCCGAAGGGCTCGGGGATTCACCCCTCCACTTT. Its protein is CASSPEGLGDSPLHF.